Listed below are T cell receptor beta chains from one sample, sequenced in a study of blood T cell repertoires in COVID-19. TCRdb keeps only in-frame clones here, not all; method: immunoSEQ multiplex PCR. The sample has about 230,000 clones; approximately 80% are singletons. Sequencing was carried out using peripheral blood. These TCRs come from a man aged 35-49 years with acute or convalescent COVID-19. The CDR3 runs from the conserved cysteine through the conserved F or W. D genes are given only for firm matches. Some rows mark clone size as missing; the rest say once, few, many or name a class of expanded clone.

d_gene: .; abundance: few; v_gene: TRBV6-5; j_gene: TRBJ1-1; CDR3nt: TGTGCCAGCACCAGCTCACCTCTAGGGAACACTGAAGCTTTCTTT; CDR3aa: CASTSSPLGNTEAFF
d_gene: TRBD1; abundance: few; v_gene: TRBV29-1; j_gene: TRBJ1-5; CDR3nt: TGCAGCGTTATTGAGACAGGGGTGGATCAGCCCCAGCATTTT; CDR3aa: CSVIETGVDQPQHF
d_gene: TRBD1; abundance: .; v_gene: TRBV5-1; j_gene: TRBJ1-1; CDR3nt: TGCGCCAGCAGCCCCGGGACAGGGGGCTTGTACACTGAAGCTTTCTTT; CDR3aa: CASSPGTGGLYTEAFF
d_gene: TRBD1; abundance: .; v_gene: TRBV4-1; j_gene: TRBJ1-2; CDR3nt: TGCGCCAGCAGCCAAGATCGGCCCTCCAGGGGGTACGGCTACACCTTC; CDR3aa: CASSQDRPSRGYGYTF
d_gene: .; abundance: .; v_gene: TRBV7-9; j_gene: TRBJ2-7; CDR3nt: TGTGCCAGCAGCTTAGAGTCAGGGCTTACGGTGTGGTTC; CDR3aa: CASSLESGLTVWF
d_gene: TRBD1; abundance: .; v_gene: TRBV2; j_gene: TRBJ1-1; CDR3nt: TGTGCCAGCAGTGATTCGGGGACAGCGAACACTGAAGCTTTCTTT; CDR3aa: CASSDSGTANTEAFF
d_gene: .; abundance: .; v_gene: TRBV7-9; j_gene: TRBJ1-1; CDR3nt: TGTGCCAGCAGCCCTAGCCTGGGTGGGACTGATCGAGCTTTCTTT; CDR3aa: CASSPSLGGTDRAFF
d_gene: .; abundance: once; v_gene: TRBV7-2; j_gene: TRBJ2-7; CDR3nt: TGTGCCAGCAGCTTAGACCTAGTGCAGGGGAGCATAGAGCAGTACTTC; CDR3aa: CASSLDLVQGSIEQYF
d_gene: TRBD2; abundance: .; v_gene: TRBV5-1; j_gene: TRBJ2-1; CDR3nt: TGCGCCAGCAGCTTGGGGTCGGGAGGGTACAATGAGCAGTTCTTC; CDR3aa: CASSLGSGGYNEQFF
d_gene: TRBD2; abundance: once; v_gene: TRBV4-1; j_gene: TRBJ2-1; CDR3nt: TGCGCCAGCAGCCAAGATCTAGCGGGAGGGCCTTTGAATGAGCAGTTCTTC; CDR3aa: CASSQDLAGGPLNEQFF